These 32 T cell receptor beta chains were all obtained from the same sample, sequenced in a study of blood T cell repertoires in COVID-19. Only in-frame clones appear in the TCRdb table, and some are missing; sequencing was by immunoSEQ multiplex PCR. The table records about 200,000 clones, around four fifths of them present only once. Sequencing input: peripheral blood. Source of these receptors: a man aged 35 to 55 with acute or convalescent COVID-19.

The sample holds one count of this clone. The rearrangement joins TRBV6-5 to TRBJ1-2, with TRBD1 matching 9 bases. V was pared by 2 bases and J by 6 bases, with 7 bases of the junction left unmatched. Looked up from germline, CDR1 is MNHEY and CDR2 is SVGAGI. CDR3 size: 15 residues. The CDR3: CASSYDGQGYDGYTF. In DNA form, the CDR3 reads TGTGCCAGCAGTTACGACGGACAGGGGTATGATGGCTACACCTTC.

This clone occurred once. One junction end disagrees with the germline gene, perhaps due to a read error. The chain links TRBV11-3 to TRBJ2-1; D might be TRBD1 (5 bases). In germline, CDR1 is SGHNT, CDR2 YENEEA. This CDR3 contains 13 residues. CDR3 sequence (DNA): TGTGCCAGCAGTTTAGGGGTAGGGGATGAGCAGTTCTTC. Protein product: CASSLGVGDEQFF.

The CDR3 protein is CASSPKGFYEQYF. The CDR3 DNA reads TGTGCCAGCTCACCCAAGGGGTTCTACGAGCAGTACTTC. This sequence joins TRBV18 and TRBJ2-7; maybe TRBD1 (5 bases). V lost 3 bases to trimming and J lost 3 bases, with 9 bases between them. Germline V gene lookup returns CDR1 KGHSH and CDR2 LQKENI. This CDR3 comprises 13 residues.

The V call is TRBV4-1, the J call TRBJ1-1; 9 nucleotides align to TRBD1. Trimming at V came to 4 bases and at J to 0 bases, leaving 6 bases not matched to a gene. The CDR3 spans 16 residues. Germline V gives CDR1 MGHRA, CDR2 YSYEKL. The DNA of the CDR3 is TGCGCCAGCAGCCGAGGACAGGGGCCGCTGAACACTGAAGCTTTCTTT. It codes for CASSRGQGPLNTEAFF.

The V and J genes are TRBV18 and TRBJ1-2; 7 nucleotides match TRBD1. There are 15 residues in the CDR3. The germline V gene encodes CDR1 KGHSH and CDR2 LQKENI. V lost 2 bases and J lost 3; bases outside the gene matches: 6. CDR3 residues: CASSPIRQGDYGYTF. Here the CDR3 DNA reads TGTGCCAGCTCACCAATACGACAGGGCGACTATGGCTACACCTTC.

The chain carries TRBV5-1 and TRBJ1-3, with D unresolved. The CDR3 has 13 residues. Trimming removed 4 bases from V and 3 bases from J, with 8 bases in between. Germline V gene sequence: CDR1 SGHRS, CDR2 YFSETQ. The CDR3 spells CASSPGGGNTIYF. Written as DNA, the CDR3 is TGCGCCAGCAGCCCTGGAGGTGGAAACACCATATATTTT.

This clone appeared a single time. This chain links TRBV13 with TRBJ2-3, with D possibly TRBD2 on 6 matching bases. There are 16 residues in the CDR3. Germline lookup yields CDR1 PRHDT and CDR2 FYEKMQ (reference sequence). The V end lost 4 bases, the J end lost 2 bases, and 16 bases lay between the germline ends. CDR3 in DNA: TGTGCCAGCAGCTCTGTAGCGGAAGACAACACAGATACGCAGTATTTT. Its translation is CASSSVAEDNTDTQYF.

The chain links TRBV7-3 to TRBJ1-2; D remains ambiguous. V was clipped by 4 bases and J by 4 bases, with 16 bases between them. Germline CDR1 SGHTA, CDR2 FQGTGA. This CDR3 has 15 amino acids. The CDR3 region has the DNA TGTGCCAGCAGCTCCCAGAGGGCGTCTACCTATGGCTACACCTTC. It codes for CASSSQRASTYGYTF.

The V and J genes are TRBV30 and TRBJ1-4, with D tentatively TRBD1 (5 bases). The CDR3 runs to 15 residues. Looked up from germline, CDR1 is GTSNPN and CDR2 is SVGIG (reference sequence). Trimming shortened V by 3 bases and J by 6 bases, and 17 bases separated the two germline ends. CDR3 DNA sequence: TGTGCCTGGAGCGCTCCTAGGAGGGGAGATGAAAAACTGTTTTTT. It specifies CAWSAPRRGDEKLFF. Full variable domain (outside the CDR3, taken from reference TRBV30 and TRBJ1-4): SQTIHQWPATLVQPVGSPLSLECTVEGTSNPNLYWYRQAAGRGLQLLFYSVGIGQISSEVPQNLSASRPQDRQFILSSKKLLLSDSGFYLCAWSAPRRGDEKLFFGSGTQLSVL.

V is TRBV7-6 and J is TRBJ1-3; D uncertain. V was clipped by 1 base and J by 0 bases, with 10 bases between them. This CDR3 has 16 residues. Germline CDR1 is SGHVS and CDR2 is FNYEAQ. The CDR3 sequence is CASSLGRGSSGNTIYF. The CDR3 bases are TGTGCCAGCAGCTTAGGGAGAGGGAGCTCTGGAAACACCATATATTTT.

Points on this clone: Other nucleotide sequences in the sample specify the same CDR3. The V call is TRBV18, the J call TRBJ1-1; D not certain. Germline V gives CDR1 KGHSH, CDR2 LQKENI. This CDR3 region has 12 residues. Trimming removed 3 bases at V and 1 base at J, with 3 bases between. The CDR3 nucleotides are TGTGCCAGCTCACCGGCGAACACTGAAGCTTTCTTT. Its translation: CASSPANTEAFF. Combining the CDR3 with reference TRBV18 and TRBJ1-1 gives the whole variable domain NAGVMQNPRHLVRRRGQEARLRCSPMKGHSHVYWYRQLPEEGLKFMVYLQKENIIDESGMPKERFSAEFPKEGPSILRIQQVVRGDSAAYFCASSPANTEAFFGQGTRLTVV.

The CDR3 DNA reads as TGTGCCAGCAGTTATACACTAGCGGGAGGGCAAGAGACCCAGTACTTC. Protein sequence: CASSYTLAGGQETQYF. This chain connects TRBV6-6 to TRBJ2-5; TRBD2 matches 13 bases. Germline values: CDR1 MNHNY, CDR2 SVGAGI (reference sequence). The CDR3 extends over 16 amino acids. The junction had 3 bases not matched to a gene; V was cut back by 3 bases and J by 2 bases.

The genes are TRBV20-1 and TRBJ2-7; D gene ambiguous. This CDR3 region has 11 residues. V shed 4 bases and J shed 2 bases, with 6 bases lying between them. Germline V gives CDR1 DFQATT, CDR2 SNEGSKA (reference sequence). The CDR3 protein is CSATRTYEQYF. The CDR3 DNA is TGCAGTGCTACCAGGACCTACGAGCAGTACTTC.

The chain employs TRBV12-3 or TRBV12-4 and TRBJ2-2; D may be TRBD2 (5 bases). The CDR3 covers 12 residues. V was trimmed by 8 bases and J by 4 bases, leaving 8 bases between them. In DNA, the CDR3 is TGTGCCAGCCTAGAGGGCACCGGGGAGCTGTTTTTT. Encoded protein: CASLEGTGELFF.

This clone was observed a few times. The chain links TRBV20-1 to TRBJ2-1, with a weak D call TRBD2 (6 bases). This CDR3 has 11 amino acids. The germline V gene has CDR1 DFQATT and CDR2 SNEGSKA (reference sequence). Trimming removed 6 bases at V and 7 bases at J, with 10 bases between. The CDR3 is CSAGTYNEQFF. DNA for the CDR3: TGCAGTGCCGGGACTTATAATGAGCAGTTCTTC.

The chain carries TRBV7-8 and TRBJ2-1, with D possibly matching TRBD2 (6 bases). The CDR3 runs 15 residues. Germline CDR1 SGHVS, CDR2 FQNEAQ. With 5 bases removed from V and 12 bases from J, the gap between germline ends came to 23 bases. The CDR3 bases are TGTGCCAGCAGCGCCGCAGATCGGTTCGTCGGGGGGCAGTTCTTC. Encoded protein: CASSAADRFVGGQFF. The full variable domain, in which reference TRBV7-8 and TRBJ2-1 provide the parts outside the CDR3, is GAGVSQSPRYKVAKRGQDVALRCDPISGHVSLFWYQQALGQGPEFLTYFQNEAQLDKSGLPSDRFFAERPEGSVSTLKIQRTQQEDSAVYLCASSAADRFVGGQFFGPGTRLTVL.

The chain has TRBV4-1 and TRBJ1-1; 8 bases agree with TRBD1. Germline V gene data show CDR1 as MGHRA and CDR2 as YSYEKL. This CDR3 comprises 16 residues. V trimming: 2 bases; J trimming: 1 base; junction bases outside the gene matches: 6. CDR3 DNA: TGCGCCAGCAGCCAATCAATCAGGGGGCCGAACACTGAAGCTTTCTTT. It translates to CASSQSIRGPNTEAFF.

This chain links TRBV10-3 with TRBJ2-2; no clear D. This CDR3 contains 15 residues. The germline gives CDR1 ENHRY, CDR2 SYGVKD. Trimming removed 2 bases at V and 1 base at J, with 8 bases between. The CDR3 loop is CAISELQKNTGELFF. The CDR3 DNA reads as TGTGCCATCAGTGAGCTACAGAAGAACACCGGGGAGCTGTTTTTT.

The rearrangement uses TRBV2 and TRBJ1-4, with D unclear. From germline, CDR1 is SNHLY and CDR2 FYNNEI. V was cut by 3 bases and J by 3 bases, with 11 bases left in between. There are 15 residues in the CDR3. The CDR3 protein is CASSDYGSSNEKLFF. The CDR3 nucleotides are TGTGCCAGCAGTGATTACGGGAGTTCTAATGAAAAACTGTTTTTT.

The V call is TRBV7-2, the J call TRBJ1-6; 9 bases agree with TRBD1. Germline V CDR1 and CDR2: SGHTA, FQGNSA. There are 15 residues in the CDR3. After removal of 5 bases from V and 8 bases from J, the junction contained 7 bases not matched to a gene. The CDR3 nucleotides are TGTGCCAGCAGCCCCGGACAGGGGAGCGATTCACCCCTCCACTTT. Protein product: CASSPGQGSDSPLHF.

The chain recombines TRBV6-2 or TRBV6-3 with TRBJ1-5; D might be TRBD1 (6 bases). V was clipped by 4 bases and J by 1 base, with 11 bases between them. This CDR3 region has 15 residues. Germline CDR1 MNHEY, CDR2 SVGEGT. This CDR3 is CASSWDILSNQPQHF. CDR3 DNA sequence: TGTGCCAGCAGTTGGGACATCTTAAGCAATCAGCCCCAGCATTTT.

V and J are TRBV7-3 and TRBJ2-5; TRBD1 matches at 9 bases. Unmatched junction bases numbered 1, after V lost 0 bases and J lost 2 bases. The CDR3 runs 15 residues. Looked up from germline, CDR1 is SGHTA and CDR2 is FQGTGA. The CDR3 here is CASSLTGTGQETQYF. The CDR3, as DNA: TGTGCCAGCAGCTTAACTGGGACAGGGCAAGAGACCCAGTACTTC.

CDR3: CASSQDRGEETQYF. The CDR3 DNA follows: TGTGCCAGCAGCCAAGACAGGGGGGAAGAGACCCAGTACTTC. This chain joins TRBV11-1 and TRBJ2-5, with TRBD1 identical over 9 bases. Germline trimming cut 5 bases from V and 3 bases from J; bases unmatched to any gene: 4. Germline V gene sequence: CDR1 SGHAT, CDR2 FQDESV (reference sequence). The CDR3 runs 14 residues. The whole variable domain, filled in from reference TRBV11-1 and TRBJ2-5, reads EAEVAQSPRYKITEKSQAVAFWCDPISGHATLYWYRQILGQGPELLVQFQDESVVDDSQLPKDRFSAERLKGVDSTLKIQPAELGDSAMYLCASSQDRGEETQYFGPGTRLLVL.

The DNA of the CDR3 is TGTGCCAGCTCGGACGGACAGGCCTATGGCTACACCTTC. Protein: CASSDGQAYGYTF. The chain carries TRBV18 and TRBJ1-2; 7 nucleotides align to TRBD1. V shed 6 bases and J 4 bases; nucleotides not matched to a gene: 5. The germline gives CDR1 KGHSH, CDR2 LQKENI. CDR3 size: 13 residues.

CDR3 sequence reads: CASSPDPGLVRETQYF. The CDR3 DNA sequence: TGTGCCAGCAGCCCCGACCCAGGGCTAGTGAGGGAGACCCAGTACTTC. V usage is TRBV7-2 and J usage is TRBJ2-5, with D possibly being TRBD1 (5 bases). Germline V gene lookup returns CDR1 SGHTA and CDR2 FQGNSA. The CDR3 has 16 amino acids. With 5 bases removed from V and 5 bases from J, the gap between germline ends came to 21 bases.

The chain has TRBV5-4 and TRBJ2-5; TRBD1 aligns across 7 bases. After removal of 1 base from V and 2 bases from J, the junction contained 8 bases not matched to a gene. The CDR3 is 16 amino acids. In germline, CDR1 is SGHNT, CDR2 YYREEE (reference sequence). CDR3 amino acids: CASSLNRATGQETQYF. CDR3 nucleotides: TGTGCCAGCAGCTTGAATCGTGCGACAGGGCAAGAGACCCAGTACTTC. Full variable domain (remainder filled in from reference TRBV5-4 and TRBJ2-5): ETGVTQSPTHLIKTRGQQVTLRCSSQSGHNTVSWYQQALGQGPQFIFQYYREEENGRGNFPPRFSGLQFPNYSSELNVNALELDDSALYLCASSLNRATGQETQYFGPGTRLLVL.

The rearrangement links TRBV19 to TRBJ1-1, with D perhaps TRBD1 (6 bases). Germline assignment: CDR1 LNHDA and CDR2 SQIVND (reference sequence). The length of the CDR3 is 13 residues. V was trimmed by 7 bases and J by 8 bases, leaving 17 bases between them. The CDR3 coding sequence is TGTGCCAGTACCCCAAACACCGGGACAGAAGCTTTCTTT. Translated: CASTPNTGTEAFF.

The J gene is TRBJ2-7, the V gene TRBV7-2; weak D call: TRBD2 (6 bases). Trimming removed 3 bases from V and 2 bases from J, with 14 bases in between. Per the germline V gene, CDR1 is SGHTA and CDR2 is FQGNSA. The length of the CDR3 is 15 residues. CDR3: CASSFNGGNTYEQYF. CDR3 in DNA: TGTGCCAGCAGCTTTAACGGCGGGAATACCTACGAGCAGTACTTC. The entire variable domain, with the rest obtained from reference TRBV7-2 and TRBJ2-7, is as follows: GAGVSQSPSNKVTEKGKDVELRCDPISGHTALYWYRQSLGQGLEFLIYFQGNSAPDKSGLPSDRFSAERTGGSVSTLTIQRTQQEDSAVYLCASSFNGGNTYEQYFGPGTRLTVT.

The rearrangement joins TRBV7-9 to TRBJ2-7; possibly TRBD1 for D (5 bases). CDR3 length equals 12 residues. Germline V gene data show CDR1 as SEHNR and CDR2 as FQNEAQ (reference sequence). Trimming removed 4 bases at V and 3 bases at J, with 7 bases between. CDR3 in amino acids: CASSWGVYEQYF. DNA for the CDR3: TGTGCCAGCAGCTGGGGCGTCTACGAGCAGTACTTC.

The J gene is TRBJ1-2, the V gene TRBV2; unclear D gene. The CDR3 has 14 amino acids. In germline, CDR1 is SNHLY, CDR2 FYNNEI. V lost 8 bases, J lost 5 bases, and 18 bases lay in between. CDR3 DNA sequence: TGTGCCAGCTCTCGGGCGGGGTTGGATTATGGCTACACCTTC. This codes for CASSRAGLDYGYTF.

The chain carries TRBV5-1 and TRBJ2-3, with D hard to call. Trimming cost V 1 base and J 4 bases, with 7 bases left between them. The CDR3 covers 13 residues. The germline V gene encodes CDR1 SGHRS and CDR2 YFSETQ. Here the CDR3 reads CASSLTSADTQYF. The CDR3, as DNA: TGCGCCAGCAGCTTGACGTCAGCAGATACGCAGTATTTT. Combining the CDR3 with reference TRBV5-1 and TRBJ2-3 gives the whole variable domain KAGVTQTPRYLIKTRGQQVTLSCSPISGHRSVSWYQQTPGQGLQFLFEYFSETQRNKGNFPGRFSGRQFSNSRSEMNVSTLELGDSALYLCASSLTSADTQYFGPGTRLTVL.

The chain recombines TRBV19 with TRBJ2-7, with 7 bases lining up with TRBD1. The germline CDR1 and CDR2 sequences are LNHDA and SQIVND (reference sequence). CDR3 length: 14 residues. Trimming cost V 6 bases and J 1 base; bases outside gene matches: 6. The CDR3: CASRGDRDSYEQYF. The CDR3 bases are TGTGCCAGTAGGGGTGACAGGGATTCCTACGAGCAGTACTTC.